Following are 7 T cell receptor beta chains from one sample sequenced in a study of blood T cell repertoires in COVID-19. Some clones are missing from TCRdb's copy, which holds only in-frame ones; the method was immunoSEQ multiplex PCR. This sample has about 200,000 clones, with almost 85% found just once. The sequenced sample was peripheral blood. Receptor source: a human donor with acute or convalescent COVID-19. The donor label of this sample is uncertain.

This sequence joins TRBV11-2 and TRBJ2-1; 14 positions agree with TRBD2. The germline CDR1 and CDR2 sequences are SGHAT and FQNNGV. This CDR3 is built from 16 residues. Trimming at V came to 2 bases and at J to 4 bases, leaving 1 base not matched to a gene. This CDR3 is CASSLRLAGGYNEQFF. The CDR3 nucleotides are TGTGCCAGCAGCTTAAGACTAGCGGGGGGGTACAATGAGCAGTTCTTC.

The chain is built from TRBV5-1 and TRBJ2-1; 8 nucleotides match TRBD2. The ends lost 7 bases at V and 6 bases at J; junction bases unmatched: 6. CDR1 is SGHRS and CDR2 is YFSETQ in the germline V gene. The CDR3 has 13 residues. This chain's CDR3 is CASLPSGRNEQFF. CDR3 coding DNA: TGCGCCAGCCTCCCTAGCGGGCGCAATGAGCAGTTCTTC.

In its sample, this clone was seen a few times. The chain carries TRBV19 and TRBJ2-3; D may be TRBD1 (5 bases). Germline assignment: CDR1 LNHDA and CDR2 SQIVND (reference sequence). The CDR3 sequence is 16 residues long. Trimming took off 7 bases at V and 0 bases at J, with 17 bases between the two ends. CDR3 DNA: TGTGCCAGTAAGGGGCCAGGGCTGTATAGCACAGATACGCAGTATTTT. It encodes CASKGPGLYSTDTQYF.

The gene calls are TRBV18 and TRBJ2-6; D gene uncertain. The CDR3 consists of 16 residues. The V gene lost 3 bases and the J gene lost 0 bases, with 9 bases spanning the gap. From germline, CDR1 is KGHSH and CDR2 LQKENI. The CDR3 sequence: CASSPLSGSGANVLTF. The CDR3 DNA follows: TGTGCCAGCTCACCCCTCTCGGGCTCTGGGGCCAACGTCCTGACTTTC.

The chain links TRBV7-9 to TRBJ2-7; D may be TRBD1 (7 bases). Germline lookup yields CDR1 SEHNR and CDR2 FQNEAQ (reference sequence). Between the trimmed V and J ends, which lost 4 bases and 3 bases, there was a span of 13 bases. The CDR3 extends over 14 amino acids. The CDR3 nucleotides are TGTGCCAGCAGCTACCAGGGGGGCGGCTACGAGCAGTACTTC. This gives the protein CASSYQGGGYEQYF.

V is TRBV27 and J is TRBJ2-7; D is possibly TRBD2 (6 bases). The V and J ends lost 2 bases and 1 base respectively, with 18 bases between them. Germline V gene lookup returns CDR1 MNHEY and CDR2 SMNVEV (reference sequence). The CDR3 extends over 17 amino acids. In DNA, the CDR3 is TGTGCCAGCAGTTTAGGGGTTAGCGGTTCCCCTTCCTACGAGCAGTACTTC. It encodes CASSLGVSGSPSYEQYF.

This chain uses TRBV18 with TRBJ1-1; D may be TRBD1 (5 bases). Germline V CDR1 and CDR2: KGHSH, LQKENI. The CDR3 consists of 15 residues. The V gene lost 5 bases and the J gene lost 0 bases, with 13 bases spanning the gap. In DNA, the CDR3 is TGTGCCAGCTCAGAGACAGCTCTAATGAACACTGAAGCTTTCTTT. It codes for CASSETALMNTEAFF.